What follows describes a single T cell receptor (beta chain). Sequencing was performed with immunoSEQ multiplex PCR; in TCRdb, only in-frame clones are kept and a portion is missing. Among approximately 110,000 clones listed, 86% were seen once. These data come from a study of cytomegalovirus exposure and HLA in healthy donors. Study context: In a later analysis, the roughly 120 validation repertoires were reported to have used the same platform as the approximately 670 first-cohort repertoires.

This receptor was obtained from a woman younger than 35 in good health and CMV-seropositive. The material sequenced was PBMCs.

The CDR3 protein is CASSLAGGTNYGYTF. CDR3 nucleotides: TGTGCCAGCAGCTTGGCGGGGGGAACTAACTATGGCTACACCTTC. The V and J genes are TRBV11-2 and TRBJ1-2, with D possibly being TRBD1 (5 bases). Germline assignment: CDR1 SGHAT and CDR2 FQNNGV. This CDR3 spans 15 amino acids. The V end was cut by 3 bases, the J end by 0 bases, with 11 bases between.